Listed here are 5 T cell receptor beta chains from one sample, sequenced in a study of spatial heterogeneity in lung cancer. This sample's time point: sample taken at primary tumor resection. No cells were sorted before sequencing. The whole RNA sequenced was extracted from tumor, nontumor lung or frozen PBMC. Each CDR3 protein is one row after TCRdb ran MiXCR on the 5' RACE reads. The sample shows tens of thousands of distinct CDR3 sequences, around 6.7% of them seen only once. Material: PBMCs, obtained at surgery. Receptor source: a female donor with early-stage non-small cell lung cancer.

This chain's CDR3 is CASSQDFGTLPPLHF. The CDR3, as DNA: TGCGCCAGCAGCCAAGATTTTGGGACCCTCCCACCCCTCCACTTT. The chain recombines TRBV4-1 with TRBJ1-6; TRBD1 is a possible D gene (5 bases). The CDR3 is 15 amino acids. Germline V lookup: CDR1 MGHRA, CDR2 YSYEKL. The V end lost 0 bases, the J end lost 11 bases, and 14 bases lay between the germline ends.

The table lists this clonotype with many counts. The chain links TRBV5-6 to TRBJ1-1; no clear D. The CDR3 runs to 13 residues. V lost 0 bases and J 1 base, leaving 4 bases between the germline ends. From germline, CDR1 is SGHDT and CDR2 YYEEEE. CDR3 in amino acids: CASSLGSNTEAFF. CDR3 sequence (DNA): TGTGCCAGCAGCTTGGGATCGAACACTGAAGCTTTCTTT.

J is TRBJ2-7 and V is TRBV18; a possible D gene is TRBD1 (5 bases). CDR1 and CDR2 from the germline V gene are KGHSH and LQKENI. This CDR3 region has 14 residues. Trimming took off 8 bases at V and 6 bases at J, with 20 bases between the two ends. The CDR3 is CASKQERIAGEQYF. CDR3 sequence (DNA): TGTGCCAGCAAACAGGAAAGGATAGCCGGCGAGCAGTACTTC. The whole variable domain, remainder taken from reference TRBV18 and TRBJ2-7, is NAGVMQNPRHLVRRRGQEARLRCSPMKGHSHVYWYRQLPEEGLKFMVYLQKENIIDESGMPKERFSAEFPKEGPSILRIQQVVRGDSAAYFCASKQERIAGEQYFGPGTRLTVT.

This clonotype appeared many times. The genes are TRBV11-2 and TRBJ2-1, with 13 nucleotides matching TRBD2. This CDR3 is built from 15 residues. V shed 4 bases and J 5 bases; nucleotides not matched to a gene: 2. Germline V gene data show CDR1 as SGHAT and CDR2 as FQNNGV. The CDR3 loop reads CASSSGTSGDNEQFF. As DNA, the CDR3 is TGTGCCAGCAGCTCCGGGACTAGCGGGGACAATGAGCAGTTCTTC.

J is TRBJ2-5 and V is TRBV7-2; D call uncertain. V shed 4 bases and J shed 5 bases, with 14 bases lying between them. Germline assignment: CDR1 SGHTA and CDR2 FQGNSA. This CDR3 region has 14 residues. In DNA, the CDR3 is TGTGCCAGCAGCTCAGGCGGCGGTGGGGAGACCCAGTACTTC. Translated, it gives CASSSGGGGETQYF.